The T cell receptor beta chain described here comes from a study of blood T cell repertoires in COVID-19. TCRdb's copy holds only in-frame clones and misses some; the assay was immunoSEQ multiplex PCR. Of more than 200,000 clones in the sample, 80% to 85% were seen once. From germline, CDR1 is MNHNS and CDR2 SASEGT. Trimming pared 2 bases from V and 2 bases from J, leaving 28 bases between. This CDR3 contains 21 residues. This chain uses TRBV6-1 with TRBJ1-3, with D hard to call. This clonotype was sampled from a man aged 45-65 years with active or convalescent COVID-19. The sample was peripheral blood. CDR3 coding DNA: TGTGCCAGCAGTGAATTCCTTTACAGTCAGAGCACCCTCAGGACTGGAAACACCATATATTTT. Its translation: CASSEFLYSQSTLRTGNTIYF.